This T cell receptor beta chain is drawn from a study of cytomegalovirus exposure and HLA in healthy donors. Study observations and caveats: Most CMV-associated TCR beta chains were later found to appear HLA-restricted. Sequencing likely caused a cluster of highly shared sequence variants.

PCR was performed using 60 Vbeta and 13 Jbeta primers. The assay was immunoSEQ multiplex PCR, and TCRdb's table has in-frame clones only and misses some. The data contain around 190,000 clones, around 83% of them seen just once; the ten biggest clones take up approximately 1.6%. The CDR3 spans 18 residues. V was pared by 3 bases and J by 3 bases, with 23 bases between. Germline lookup yields CDR1 SEHNR and CDR2 FQNEAQ (reference sequence). In the case of this clone: Its target is unknown.

The source is a middle-aged man in good health and CMV-seropositive. Sequencing used PBMCs. The rearrangement uses TRBV7-9 and TRBJ1-2; TRBD1 is a possible D gene (6 bases). The CDR3 DNA reads TGTGCCAGCAGCTTGACAATCTACAGGGTTACAAGCGACTATGGCTACACCTTC. This translates into CASSLTIYRVTSDYGYTF.